Each of the 3 T cell receptor beta chains below was sequenced from the same sample in a study of shared clonotypes between healthy human individuals. TCRdb's table, derived via immunoSEQ multiplex PCR, lists solely in-frame clones and lacks some. The sample lists 490,000 or so clones; roughly 78% were seen once. Sequenced material: PBMCs. These receptors were taken from a woman aged 40 to 55 in good health. Some clones in this sample may be carry-over from other donors' samples.

The chain uses TRBV23-1 and TRBJ1-1; D perhaps matches TRBD1 (5 bases). TRBV23-1 falls under the ORF class, with uncertain function. V lost 2 bases and J 5 bases, leaving 18 bases between the germline ends. The CDR3 sequence is 16 residues long. The CDR3 loop reads CASSQLSGDGGTEAFF. The CDR3 nucleotides are TGCGCCAGCAGTCAACTCTCCGGGGACGGAGGGACTGAAGCTTTCTTT.

V is TRBV9 and J is TRBJ2-5; 8 bases fit TRBD1. CDR1 is SGDLS, CDR2 YYNGEE, per germline. Trimming at V came to 0 bases and at J to 2 bases, leaving 9 bases not matched to a gene. The CDR3 covers 17 residues. The CDR3 sequence: CASSVGAGTGGQETQYF. DNA for the CDR3: TGTGCCAGCAGCGTAGGAGCTGGAACAGGGGGACAAGAGACCCAGTACTTC.

This clone was seen many times. V gene TRBV6-1 combines with J gene TRBJ1-2; no firm D call. The V gene's germline CDR1 is MNHNS and CDR2 SASEGT. The CDR3 is 14 amino acids. V shed 2 bases and J shed 2 bases, with 9 bases lying between them. CDR3 sequence reads: CASSEFEGNYGYTF. The CDR3 nucleotides read TGTGCCAGCAGTGAATTCGAGGGCAACTATGGCTACACCTTC.